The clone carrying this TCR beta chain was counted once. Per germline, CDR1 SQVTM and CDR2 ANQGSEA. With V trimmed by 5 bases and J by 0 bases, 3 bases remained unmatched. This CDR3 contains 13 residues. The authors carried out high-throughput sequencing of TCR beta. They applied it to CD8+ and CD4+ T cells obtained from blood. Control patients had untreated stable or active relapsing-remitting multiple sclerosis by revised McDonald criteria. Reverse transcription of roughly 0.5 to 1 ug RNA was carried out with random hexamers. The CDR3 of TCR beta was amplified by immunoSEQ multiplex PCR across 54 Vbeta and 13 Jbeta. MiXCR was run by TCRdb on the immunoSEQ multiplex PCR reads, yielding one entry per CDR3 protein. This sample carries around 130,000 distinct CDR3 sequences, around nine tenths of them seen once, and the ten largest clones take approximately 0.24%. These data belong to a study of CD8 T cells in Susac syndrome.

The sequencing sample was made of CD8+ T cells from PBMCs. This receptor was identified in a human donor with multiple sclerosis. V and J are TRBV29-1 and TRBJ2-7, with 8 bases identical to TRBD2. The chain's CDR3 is CSVLAGSSYEQYF. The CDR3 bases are TGCAGCGTTTTAGCGGGGAGCTCCTACGAGCAGTACTTC.